Reported below is one T cell receptor (beta chain). Its antigen remains unidentified. These data originate in a study of blood T cells in healthy people across ages. Study-wide points: Older age went with lower TCR beta diversity per million T cells, in a roughly linear way.

Sample-barcoded 5' priming and a J-beta primer mix drove a second PCR of roughly 6 to 12 cycles. TCRdb processed the 5' RACE reads anew with MiXCR; each CDR3 protein has one entry. The data show about 800,000 distinct CDR3 sequences, just under 25% seen once. In addition, the sample was reused for a study of T cells of mothers and their children. As reported in that work: Donation involved a few healthy Caucasian mothers and the six children that they had. Reverse transcription into cDNA received all extracted RNA, at approximately 1.6 ug per 15 ul. The second PCR's M1S primer added sample barcodes and 2-4 random nucleotides.

Specimen: blood. The TCR originated in a boy aged 5 to 17 in good health.

The CDR3 reads CATSSRNRGYNEQFF. DNA for the CDR3: TGTGCCACCAGCAGCAGAAACAGGGGTTACAATGAGCAGTTCTTC. V gene TRBV15 combines with J gene TRBJ2-1; 7 positions match TRBD1. Germline V gives CDR1 LNHNV, CDR2 YYDKDF (reference sequence). This CDR3 is built from 15 residues. Trimming cost V 3 bases and J 4 bases; bases outside gene matches: 6.